This T cell receptor beta chain was documented in a study of T cells after yellow fever vaccination. Conversion of TCR transcripts into cDNA relied on 5'RACE template switching, which added a universal primer site and UMIs. TCRdb passed the 5' RACE reads through MiXCR, listing each CDR3 protein once. The table lists approximately 170,000 distinct CDR3 sequences, approximately 10% of them singletons, with 30% to 45% in the top ten. Overall study results and limits: Bulk-population clonotypes that are abundant could appear as contaminants in FACS-sorted repertoires. Clonotypes found in both CD4 and CD8 compartments made up a small share. The study re-detected most primary-vaccination clones after the booster (96% CD4, 88% CD8).

Comments on this clonotype: What it binds is not known.

This TCR derives from a young man who received the YFV17D yellow fever vaccine. Sequenced material: CD8+ T cells sorted from PBMCs, taken 15 days after the yellow fever booster vaccination.

CDR3 amino acids: CASSFRDYSYEQYF. The CDR3 nucleotides read TGTGCCAGCAGCTTCCGGGACTACTCCTACGAGCAGTACTTC. The chain employs TRBV14 and TRBJ2-7, with TRBD2 identical over 7 bases. V trimming: 5 bases; J trimming: 0 bases; junction bases outside the gene matches: 4. Germline V gene data show CDR1 as SGHDN and CDR2 as FVKESK. This CDR3 spans 14 amino acids.